These 10 T cell receptor beta chains were all obtained from the same sample, sequenced in a study of graft-versus-host responses after intestinal transplantation. Some clones are missing from TCRdb's copy, which holds only in-frame ones; the method was immunoSEQ multiplex PCR. This repertoire shows approximately 9,700 clones, nearly 95% found once; its top ten account for roughly 16%. Sequenced material: bone marrow, taken around 500 days after intestinal transplantation. The receptor set was obtained from a human patient who received an intestinal transplant, so some T cells may come from the graft donor.

This clone has only one observation. V usage is TRBV4-3 and J usage is TRBJ2-1, with 9 bases lining up with TRBD2. This CDR3 region has 15 residues. CDR1 and CDR2 (germline): LGHNA, YSLEER. The ends lost 5 bases at V and 4 bases at J; junction bases unmatched: 6. CDR3 nucleotides: TGCGCCAGCAGCTTAGTAGCGGGAGCTTACAATGAGCAGTTCTTC. Translated: CASSLVAGAYNEQFF.

The gene calls are TRBV4-1 and TRBJ2-1; TRBD2 might be the D (6 bases). Germline V gene lookup returns CDR1 MGHRA and CDR2 YSYEKL. The V end was cut by 4 bases, the J end by 8 bases, with 15 bases between. The CDR3 runs to 14 residues. The CDR3 spells CASSPGTVLDEQFF. The CDR3 DNA follows: TGCGCCAGCAGCCCCGGGACTGTCCTCGATGAGCAGTTCTTC.

The CDR3 coding sequence is TGTGCCAGCAGTTACTCTCTCCAACCCGACGAGCAGTACTTC. It specifies CASSYSLQPDEQYF. The chain couples TRBV6-6 to TRBJ2-7; D is unresolved. CDR1 MNHNY and CDR2 SVGAGI come from the germline V gene (reference sequence). This CDR3 is 14 amino acids long. V was shortened by 0 bases and J by 5 bases, with 11 bases between the two germline ends.

The V gene is TRBV12-2, the J gene TRBJ2-3; TRBD1, the D gene given by the table, was not confirmed from the DNA. TRBV12-2 is an annotated pseudogene. The CDR3 runs to 20 residues. The CDR3 sequence is CASRLPRSDRRIGRADTQYF. The CDR3 DNA sequence: TGTGCAAGTCGCTTACCAAGGTCGGACAGGCGGATCGGGCGCGCAGATACGCAGTATTTT.

This rearrangement joins TRBV9 to TRBJ2-1; tentatively, D is TRBD2 (6 bases). The CDR3 runs 18 residues. The V gene's germline CDR1 is SGDLS and CDR2 YYNGEE. The V and J ends lost 0 bases and 8 bases respectively, with 24 bases between them. The CDR3 sequence is CASSVASGGRTRIHEQFF. The CDR3 DNA reads TGTGCCAGCAGCGTAGCCTCCGGGGGTAGGACCCGGATCCATGAGCAGTTCTTC.

The V call is TRBV28, the J call TRBJ1-3; 7 positions match TRBD1. The CDR3 is 16 residues long. J was trimmed by 4 bases and V by 6 bases; bases with no gene match: 12. The germline CDR1 and CDR2 sequences are MDHEN and SYDVKM. The CDR3 DNA reads as TGTGCCAGCAGCTCGACAGGGTCCCCCCTCGGAAACACCATATATTTT. It is translated as CASSSTGSPLGNTIYF.

The gene calls are TRBV5-8 and TRBJ2-5, with D unclear. Trimming removed 0 bases at V and 5 bases at J, with 8 bases between. The CDR3 is 13 amino acids. Germline V CDR1 and CDR2: SGHTS, YDEGEE. The CDR3 spells CASSLDFRETQYF. CDR3 bases: TGTGCCAGCAGCTTGGATTTTCGTGAGACCCAGTACTTC.

The genes are TRBV9 and TRBJ2-2; maybe TRBD1 (6 bases). The CDR3 consists of 17 residues. V lost 5 bases and J lost 3, with 20 bases in between. Germline CDR1 SGDLS, CDR2 YYNGEE. This CDR3 is CASRRDIHLGDTGELFF. The CDR3 region has the DNA TGTGCCAGCAGAAGGGACATCCATTTGGGGGACACCGGGGAGCTGTTTTTT.

This chain connects TRBV5-6 to TRBJ2-1; D is ambiguous. Germline V gene lookup returns CDR1 SGHDT and CDR2 YYEEEE. Trimming pared 0 bases from V and 7 bases from J, leaving 8 bases between. The CDR3 contains 13 residues. CDR3: CASSLEEWNEQFF. DNA of the CDR3: TGTGCCAGCAGCTTGGAAGAGTGGAATGAGCAGTTCTTC. The full variable domain, rest sourced from reference TRBV5-6 and TRBJ2-1, is DAGVTQSPTHLIKTRGQQVTLRCSPKSGHDTVSWYQQALGQGPQFIFQYYEEEERQRGNFPDRFSGHQFPNYSSELNVNALLLGDSALYLCASSLEEWNEQFFGPGTRLTVL.

The V call is TRBV9, the J call TRBJ2-7; the match to TRBD2 covers 8 bases. CDR1 is SGDLS, CDR2 YYNGEE, per germline. Unmatched junction bases numbered 4, after V lost 4 bases and J lost 4 bases. This CDR3 spans 13 amino acids. The CDR3 reads CASSPRGGYEQYF. The CDR3 DNA sequence: TGTGCCAGCAGCCCTCGGGGGGGGTACGAGCAGTACTTC.